Listed below are T cell receptor beta chains from one sample, sequenced in a study of blood T cell repertoires in COVID-19. Clones were read by immunoSEQ multiplex PCR, and TCRdb kept only the in-frame ones, dropping some. The sample includes 35,000 to 45,000 clones, approximately 79% of them seen just once. Source material: peripheral blood. The receptors were sampled from a woman of 80 years or more with acute or convalescent COVID-19. CDR3s include the opening cysteine and the closing phenylalanine or tryptophan. A D gene is named only where the DNA matches it firmly. Size is omitted from some rows. Given values are once, few, many or a class for expanded clones.

clone size: few
J gene: TRBJ2-2
V gene: TRBV29-1
D gene: NA
CDR3 DNA: TGCAGCGTTCGGGTTACCGGGGAGCTGTTTTTT
CDR3 protein: CSVRVTGELFF

clone size: NA
J gene: TRBJ2-1
V gene: TRBV18
D gene: TRBD2
CDR3 DNA: TGTGCCAGCTCACCTATAGCGGGAGTCGGAGCGAATGAGCAGTTCTTC
CDR3 protein: CASSPIAGVGANEQFF

clone size: NA
J gene: TRBJ2-7
V gene: TRBV29-1
D gene: NA
CDR3 DNA: TGCAGCGTTGGGACGACAGGTGATGTCTACGAGCAGTACTTC
CDR3 protein: CSVGTTGDVYEQYF

clone size: NA
J gene: TRBJ1-2
V gene: TRBV4-3
D gene: NA
CDR3 DNA: TGCGCCAGCAGTCGACAGGCAGACCTCTATGGCTACACCTTC
CDR3 protein: CASSRQADLYGYTF

clone size: few
J gene: TRBJ1-2
V gene: TRBV18
D gene: NA
CDR3 DNA: TGTGCCAGCTCACCAGAGACGGGATATGGCTACACCTTC
CDR3 protein: CASSPETGYGYTF

clone size: NA
J gene: TRBJ2-3
V gene: TRBV7-6
D gene: TRBD2
CDR3 DNA: TGTGCCAGCAGAAAAGGTCCGGGACTAGCGGGAGGGATTAGCACAGATACGCAGTATTTT
CDR3 protein: CASRKGPGLAGGISTDTQYF

clone size: NA
J gene: TRBJ2-7
V gene: TRBV5-6
D gene: TRBD1
CDR3 DNA: TGTGCCAGCACACGGACAGGGGCTTCCTACGAGCAGTACTTC
CDR3 protein: CASTRTGASYEQYF

clone size: NA
J gene: TRBJ2-1
V gene: TRBV7-7
D gene: NA
CDR3 DNA: TGTGCTAGCAGCCCTGACAGGAGCTCCTACAATGAGCAGTTCTTC
CDR3 protein: CASSPDRSSYNEQFF

clone size: NA
J gene: TRBJ2-3
V gene: TRBV29-1
D gene: TRBD2
CDR3 DNA: TGCAGCGGGACGGGAGGGCCAGATACGCAGTATTTT
CDR3 protein: CSGTGGPDTQYF

clone size: NA
J gene: TRBJ2-1
V gene: TRBV4-2
D gene: TRBD2
CDR3 DNA: TGTGCCAGCAGCCAGGCGTCTGGAACTAGCGGATTCAATGAGCAGTTCTTC
CDR3 protein: CASSQASGTSGFNEQFF

clone size: once
J gene: TRBJ2-1
V gene: TRBV6-2/TRBV6-3
D gene: TRBD2
CDR3 DNA: TGTGCCAGCAGTTACCAGTCGAAGGCTAGCGGGTTCTCCTACAATGAGCAGTTCTTC
CDR3 protein: CASSYQSKASGFSYNEQFF

clone size: NA
J gene: TRBJ2-5
V gene: TRBV19
D gene: NA
CDR3 DNA: TGTGCCAGTAGTATAGACTTCCAAGAGACCCAGTACTTC
CDR3 protein: CASSIDFQETQYF

clone size: NA
J gene: TRBJ2-3
V gene: TRBV14
D gene: NA
CDR3 DNA: TGTGCCAGCAGCCAAGAAAGAGCGGGCTTAACAGATACGCAGTATTTT
CDR3 protein: CASSQERAGLTDTQYF

clone size: NA
J gene: TRBJ1-4
V gene: TRBV9
D gene: NA
CDR3 DNA: TGTGCCAGCAGCAGTGGAACAGGGTTTCGGGAAAAACTGTTTTTT
CDR3 protein: CASSSGTGFREKLFF

clone size: few
J gene: TRBJ2-1
V gene: TRBV6-5
D gene: TRBD2
CDR3 DNA: TGTGCCAGCAGTTACGGGACTAGCGGGGGACACAATGAGCAGTTCTTC
CDR3 protein: CASSYGTSGGHNEQFF

clone size: NA
J gene: TRBJ2-2
V gene: TRBV18
D gene: NA
CDR3 DNA: TGTGCCAGCTCACCAACACAGGGCCAAGACACCGGGGAGCTGTTTTTT
CDR3 protein: CASSPTQGQDTGELFF

clone size: NA
J gene: TRBJ1-2
V gene: TRBV11-2
D gene: NA
CDR3 DNA: TGTGCCAGCACCGACAGAATCACTAACTATGGCTACACCTTC
CDR3 protein: CASTDRITNYGYTF

clone size: NA
J gene: TRBJ2-1
V gene: TRBV24-1
D gene: NA
CDR3 DNA: TGTGCCACCAGTGATATTACCAGCGGGTACAATGAGCAGTTCTTC
CDR3 protein: CATSDITSGYNEQFF

clone size: NA
J gene: TRBJ1-3
V gene: TRBV14
D gene: NA
CDR3 DNA: TGTGCCAGCAGCCAGATACAGGGTGGAAACACCATATATTTT
CDR3 protein: CASSQIQGGNTIYF

clone size: NA
J gene: TRBJ1-6
V gene: TRBV3-1/TRBV3-2
D gene: NA
CDR3 DNA: TGTGCCAGCAGCGTACACGGGAAGAATTCACCCCTCCACTTT
CDR3 protein: CASSVHGKNSPLHF

clone size: few
J gene: TRBJ1-1
V gene: TRBV11-2
D gene: NA
CDR3 DNA: TGTGCCAGCAGCCCCATCGGCGGTGAAGCTTTCTTT
CDR3 protein: CASSPIGGEAFF

clone size: NA
J gene: TRBJ2-1
V gene: TRBV5-1
D gene: NA
CDR3 DNA: TGCGCCAGCAGCTTGGAATCCGGGGACTACAATGAGCAGTTCTTC
CDR3 protein: CASSLESGDYNEQFF

clone size: NA
J gene: TRBJ2-7
V gene: TRBV7-9
D gene: NA
CDR3 DNA: TGTGCCAGCAGCCGCGACAGTTACTACGAGCAGTACTTC
CDR3 protein: CASSRDSYYEQYF

clone size: NA
J gene: TRBJ1-4
V gene: TRBV5-1
D gene: NA
CDR3 DNA: TGCGCCAGCAGACGCTCAGGGGCGGGCGGTGAAAAACTGTTTTTT
CDR3 protein: CASRRSGAGGEKLFF

clone size: few
J gene: TRBJ2-1
V gene: TRBV11-3
D gene: TRBD2
CDR3 DNA: TGTGCCAGCAGTCCGACTAGCGGATACAATGAGCAGTTCTTC
CDR3 protein: CASSPTSGYNEQFF

clone size: NA
J gene: TRBJ1-5
V gene: TRBV29-1
D gene: NA
CDR3 DNA: TGCAGCGTTGAAGAAATTAGAGGCCAGCCCCAGCATTTT
CDR3 protein: CSVEEIRGQPQHF

clone size: NA
J gene: TRBJ1-5
V gene: TRBV11-2
D gene: TRBD1
CDR3 DNA: TGTGCCAGCAGCTTAGGTGTGGGCCCGACAGGGGCTAGCAATCAGCCCCAGCATTTT
CDR3 protein: CASSLGVGPTGASNQPQHF

clone size: few
J gene: TRBJ2-7
V gene: TRBV10-2
D gene: TRBD1
CDR3 DNA: TGCGCCAGCAGTGGTTTACAGGGGGCGGAAGAGCAGTACTTC
CDR3 protein: CASSGLQGAEEQYF

clone size: few
J gene: TRBJ1-2
V gene: TRBV24-1
D gene: NA
CDR3 DNA: TGTGCCACCCCCCGACAGGCCTTCTATGGCTACACCTTC
CDR3 protein: CATPRQAFYGYTF

clone size: NA
J gene: TRBJ1-3
V gene: TRBV5-1
D gene: TRBD1
CDR3 DNA: TGCGCCAGCAGCAGCGGACAGGGTGCTGGAAACACCATATATTTT
CDR3 protein: CASSSGQGAGNTIYF

clone size: NA
J gene: TRBJ1-1
V gene: TRBV6-2/TRBV6-3
D gene: TRBD1
CDR3 DNA: TGTGCCAGCAGTTACGACAGGGTGAACACTGAAGCTTTCTTT
CDR3 protein: CASSYDRVNTEAFF

clone size: NA
J gene: TRBJ2-1
V gene: TRBV6-5
D gene: NA
CDR3 DNA: TGTGCCAGCAGGCGTATACCGGATGAGCAGTTCTTC
CDR3 protein: CASRRIPDEQFF

clone size: NA
J gene: TRBJ2-7
V gene: TRBV29-1
D gene: NA
CDR3 DNA: TGCAGCGCCTCACAGGGAACAGGGACCTACGAGCAGTACTTC
CDR3 protein: CSASQGTGTYEQYF

clone size: few
J gene: TRBJ2-5
V gene: TRBV28
D gene: TRBD2
CDR3 DNA: TGTGCCAGCACCCCCTCCGAGGCTAGCGGTTGGGAGACCCAGTACTTC
CDR3 protein: CASTPSEASGWETQYF

clone size: few
J gene: TRBJ1-1
V gene: TRBV19
D gene: TRBD1
CDR3 DNA: TGTGCCAGTAGCCTCGGACAGGTCTCGAACACTGAAGCTTTCTTT
CDR3 protein: CASSLGQVSNTEAFF

clone size: NA
J gene: TRBJ1-6
V gene: TRBV27
D gene: NA
CDR3 DNA: TGTGCCAGCAGTTTACGGGGTTTCGGTTCACCCCTCCACTTT
CDR3 protein: CASSLRGFGSPLHF

clone size: NA
J gene: TRBJ1-3
V gene: TRBV3-1/TRBV3-2
D gene: TRBD1
CDR3 DNA: TGTGCCAGCAGCGGGACAGGGATTGGAAACACCATATATTTT
CDR3 protein: CASSGTGIGNTIYF

clone size: NA
J gene: TRBJ2-7
V gene: TRBV11-1
D gene: TRBD1
CDR3 DNA: TGTGCCAGCAGACCAAGACAGGGGGCCTACGAGCAGTACTTC
CDR3 protein: CASRPRQGAYEQYF

clone size: once
J gene: TRBJ1-3
V gene: TRBV5-1
D gene: NA
CDR3 DNA: TGCGCCAGCAGCTTGGATCAGGGATCTGGAAACACCATATATTTT
CDR3 protein: CASSLDQGSGNTIYF

clone size: NA
J gene: TRBJ2-6
V gene: TRBV4-3
D gene: TRBD1
CDR3 DNA: TGCGCCAGCAGCCAAGAAGGGCTCCCGGGACAGTTCTCTGGGGCCAACGTCCTGACTTTC
CDR3 protein: CASSQEGLPGQFSGANVLTF

clone size: NA
J gene: TRBJ2-3
V gene: TRBV7-8
D gene: NA
CDR3 DNA: TGTGCCAGCAGCTTAGGGGGGGAGGCTCCCTGGGATACGCAGTATTTT
CDR3 protein: CASSLGGEAPWDTQYF

clone size: NA
J gene: TRBJ1-3
V gene: TRBV29-1
D gene: NA
CDR3 DNA: TGCAGCGTTGTAGATCTCGTCTCTGGAAACACCATATATTTT
CDR3 protein: CSVVDLVSGNTIYF

clone size: NA
J gene: TRBJ2-5
V gene: TRBV7-2
D gene: NA
CDR3 DNA: TGTGCCAGCAGCTTAGTAGCTATTCAAGAGACCCAGTACTTC
CDR3 protein: CASSLVAIQETQYF

clone size: once
J gene: TRBJ2-7
V gene: TRBV2
D gene: TRBD2
CDR3 DNA: TGTGCCAGCAGCGAAGGACTAGCGGGAGGCTACGAGCAGTACTTC
CDR3 protein: CASSEGLAGGYEQYF

clone size: NA
J gene: TRBJ2-7
V gene: TRBV5-1
D gene: TRBD1
CDR3 DNA: TGCGCCAGCAGCTTGGCGCAGGGGGCCCACGAGCAGTACTTC
CDR3 protein: CASSLAQGAHEQYF

clone size: NA
J gene: TRBJ1-4
V gene: TRBV5-6
D gene: NA
CDR3 DNA: TGTGCCAGCAGCTACCAAGGGGCCGTACGAAGAAGGGAAAAACTGTTTTTT
CDR3 protein: CASSYQGAVRRREKLFF

clone size: NA
J gene: TRBJ1-4
V gene: TRBV5-1
D gene: NA
CDR3 DNA: TGCGCCAGCAGCTTGTCCGCAACTAATGAAAAACTGTTTTTT
CDR3 protein: CASSLSATNEKLFF

clone size: NA
J gene: TRBJ2-3
V gene: TRBV13
D gene: TRBD2
CDR3 DNA: TGTGCCAGCAGCCCTCGGAGCGGGAGGATGGATACGCAGTATTTT
CDR3 protein: CASSPRSGRMDTQYF

clone size: NA
J gene: TRBJ1-1
V gene: TRBV18
D gene: NA
CDR3 DNA: TGTGCCAGCTCACCGACATGGGAGGGGAACACTGAAGCTTTCTTT
CDR3 protein: CASSPTWEGNTEAFF

clone size: once
J gene: TRBJ2-3
V gene: TRBV7-9
D gene: TRBD2
CDR3 DNA: TGTGCCAGCAGCTTCGGACTAGCGGGAGCCACAGATACGCAGTATTTT
CDR3 protein: CASSFGLAGATDTQYF

clone size: NA
J gene: TRBJ2-7
V gene: TRBV2
D gene: NA
CDR3 DNA: TGTGCCAGCAGCTCGGGGAGAGGGAACTACGAGCAGTACTTC
CDR3 protein: CASSSGRGNYEQYF

clone size: once
J gene: TRBJ1-2
V gene: TRBV7-2
D gene: TRBD1
CDR3 DNA: TGTGCCAGCAGCTCCACGGGACAGGGGACCCTTAACTATGGCTACACCTTC
CDR3 protein: CASSSTGQGTLNYGYTF

clone size: NA
J gene: TRBJ2-1
V gene: TRBV3-1/TRBV3-2
D gene: NA
CDR3 DNA: TGTGCCAGCAGCCAAGATTTAGGTAGCGTGGGTGAGCAGTTCTTC
CDR3 protein: CASSQDLGSVGEQFF

clone size: NA
J gene: TRBJ1-3
V gene: TRBV9
D gene: NA
CDR3 DNA: TGTGCCAGCAGCCCTCGGACACAATCTGGAAACACCATATATTTT
CDR3 protein: CASSPRTQSGNTIYF